This T cell receptor (beta chain) was captured in a study of T cells expressing NK-cell markers (TCRdb year 2020). Study-wide context: Three sorted T-cell subsets (CD3+CD56+NKG2C+, CD3+CD56+NKG2C- and CD3+CD56-NKG2C+) from under 10 donors had their TCR beta-chain repertoires profiled. Among the eight sequenced donors, seven were HCMV-seropositive and one was HCMV-seronegative. All eight donors whose samples were sequenced were randomly selected healthy volunteers, three of them men and five women. Sequencing of the libraries produced 2 x 150 bp reads on Illumina HiSeq 2000/2500, MiSeq or NextSeq.

Broad study findings and their caveats: Whether the expanded NKG2C-expressing T cell clones were specific for HCMV antigens remained unclear. Those dominant clonotypes were again the most abundant among CD3+CD56-NKG2C+ cells in four donors, at about 25-60.1%. In roughly 6 donors, the dominant CD3+CD56+NKG2C+ clonotypes ranked among the top 10 CD8+ clonotypes, making up roughly 1.0-7.0% of CD8+ T cells.

To determine HCMV serostatus, a commercial ELISA kit was used to detect HCMV-specific IgG in serum. Peripheral blood mononuclear cells were isolated from blood by Ficoll density gradient centrifugation. Sequences SGHTA (CDR1) and FQGNSA (CDR2) are obtained from the germline V gene. The CDR3 has 17 amino acids, counting the end cysteine and phenylalanine. No DNA sequence was recorded. Of note for this clonotype: The antigen it binds to is not known.

Reads for this sample came from an Illumina HiSeq 2000. 5'RACE template switching, by which a universal primer site and unique molecular identifiers were added, was used to make TCR beta cDNA libraries. Synthesis of cDNA was primed from the TCR beta constant segment and was followed by two consecutive PCR amplification steps. The authors' pipeline ran thus. Reads were demultiplexed and grouped by UMI with MIGEC, and clonotypes were assembled and quantified with MiTCR. To exclude erroneous sequences, only TCR cDNA sequences supported by at least two reads were retained. The tcR package was used for downstream repertoire analysis, with clonotypes matched between fractions based on CDR3 nucleotide sequence plus V segment. VDJmatch was used to annotate antigen specificity against VDJdb, with one amino acid substitution allowed in CDR3. TCRdb reprocessed the reads and provides one entry for every CDR3 protein sequence; no DNA is given. Here the V and J calls rest on TCRdb's processing, not on the authors' analysis. The record for this sample contains 400,000 to 550,000 distinct CDR3 sequences. Clones ranked in the top ten supply under 7.5% of the sample.

The specimen was blood T cells: a sorted CD56 or NKG2C T cell subset, CD4+ or CD8+ T cells, or bulk PBMC T cells (not recorded which). The chain employs TRBV7-2 and TRBJ2-4; TCRdb gives TRBD1 as the D gene, but with no DNA this cannot be confirmed. The receptor's source is a woman aged 18 to 75 in good health. CDR3 loop: CASSPNLGGQDKNIQYF.